These 28 T cell receptor beta chains originate from one sample sequenced in a study of blood T cell repertoires in COVID-19. Assay: immunoSEQ multiplex PCR; the TCRdb copy retains only in-frame clones and omits some. The sample records roughly 80,000 clones, 90% to 95% being singletons. Source material: peripheral blood. Receptor source: a man in his fifties with COVID-19, enrolled during active disease.

The chain joins TRBV3-1 (or the pseudogene TRBV3-2) to TRBJ1-1; possibly TRBD1 for D (6 bases). Germline CDR1 LGHDT, CDR2 YNNKEL (reference sequence). The germline V and J ends were trimmed by 0 bases and 8 bases, with 19 bases remaining between them. CDR3 size: 16 residues. The CDR3 loop reads CASSQDREQGVAEAFF. In DNA form, the CDR3 reads TGTGCCAGCAGCCAAGATCGAGAACAGGGCGTCGCCGAAGCTTTCTTT.

The count of this clone is one. The chain has TRBV5-1 and TRBJ2-1; 7 nucleotides line up with TRBD2. The CDR3 has 13 residues. CDR1 and CDR2 (germline): SGHRS, YFSETQ. The V segment lost 7 bases and the J segment 0 bases; nucleotides outside the gene matches: 1. The chain's CDR3 is CASSGGSYNEQFF. CDR3 nucleotide sequence: TGCGCCAGCTCGGGGGGCTCCTACAATGAGCAGTTCTTC.

The rearrangement uses TRBV19 and TRBJ2-3, with 9 bases lining up with TRBD1. This CDR3 has 17 amino acids. V was clipped by 4 bases and J by 1 base; unmatched bases: 9. The V gene's germline CDR1 is LNHDA and CDR2 SQIVND (reference sequence). The CDR3 sequence: CASSTWTGVWGTDTQYF. For the CDR3, the DNA is TGTGCCAGTAGTACTTGGACAGGGGTTTGGGGCACAGATACGCAGTATTTT. The full variable domain, its missing parts supplied by reference TRBV19 and TRBJ2-3, is DGGITQSPKYLFRKEGQNVTLSCEQNLNHDAMYWYRQDPGQGLRLIYYSQIVNDFQKGDIAEGYSVSREKKESFPLTVTSAQKNPTAFYLCASSTWTGVWGTDTQYFGPGTRLTVL.

This clone was observed once. This rearrangement joins TRBV5-6 to TRBJ2-7; D is unresolved. CDR3 length equals 11 residues. Trimming removed 2 bases at V and 3 bases at J, with 3 bases between. CDR1 and CDR2 from the germline V gene are SGHDT and YYEEEE. The CDR3 DNA sequence: TGTGCCAGCAGCTTCGGCTACGAGCAGTACGTC. Translation: CASSFGYEQYV.

J is TRBJ2-7 and V is TRBV4-3, with 7 bases identical to TRBD2. CDR1 LGHNA and CDR2 YSLEER come from the germline V gene. Unmatched junction bases numbered 5, after V lost 1 base and J lost 2 bases. This CDR3 has 15 residues. CDR3 nucleotide sequence: TGCGCCAGCAGCCAAGTGGCTAGCGGCCCCTACGAGCAGTACTTC. It specifies CASSQVASGPYEQYF.

The chain carries TRBV6-5 and TRBJ1-1, with a weak D call TRBD1 (5 bases). Per germline, CDR1 MNHEY and CDR2 SVGAGI. Trimming pared 8 bases from V and 1 base from J, leaving 14 bases between. This CDR3 is 14 amino acids long. The CDR3: CASSHRTSNTEAFF. DNA for the CDR3: TGTGCCAGCTCCCATCGGACATCGAACACTGAAGCTTTCTTT.

This sequence joins TRBV4-3 and TRBJ2-7; D call uncertain. This CDR3 comprises 13 residues. V lost 1 base and J lost 3, with 7 bases in between. From germline, CDR1 is LGHNA and CDR2 YSLEER. The CDR3 sequence is CASSQGPSYEQYF. Here the CDR3 DNA reads TGCGCCAGCAGCCAAGGGCCCAGCTACGAGCAGTACTTC.

The chain employs TRBV28 and TRBJ2-2; a weak D match, TRBD2 (6 bases). CDR3 length equals 13 residues. Germline V lookup: CDR1 MDHEN, CDR2 SYDVKM. The V end lost 8 bases, the J end lost 4 bases, and 11 bases lay between the germline ends. CDR3 in amino acids: CASGGSVTGELFF. DNA of the CDR3: TGTGCCAGCGGGGGGTCGGTCACCGGGGAGCTGTTTTTT.

This rearrangement joins TRBV7-9 to TRBJ2-1; 15 bases are shared with TRBD2. The CDR3 length is 16 residues. Unmatched junction bases numbered 8, after V lost 5 bases and J lost 9 bases. Germline V gene lookup returns CDR1 SEHNR and CDR2 FQNEAQ (reference sequence). The CDR3 DNA is TGTGCCAGCAGCCCTGGACTAGCGGGAGGGCCGGGTGAGCAGTTCTTC. The encoded protein is CASSPGLAGGPGEQFF.

This chain links TRBV7-9 with TRBJ2-7, with TRBD1 as a possible D gene (6 bases). CDR3 length: 16 amino acids. The germline V gene encodes CDR1 SEHNR and CDR2 FQNEAQ (reference sequence). Deletions cut 2 bases from V and 4 bases from J, with 18 bases between. The CDR3, as DNA: TGTGCCAGCAGCTTAATAGGGGGACAAGACCTTTACGAGCAGTACTTC. Encoded protein: CASSLIGGQDLYEQYF.

V and J are TRBV6-1 and TRBJ2-1, with D perhaps TRBD1 (6 bases). V lost 2 bases and J lost 3, with 11 bases in between. From germline, CDR1 is MNHNS and CDR2 SASEGT. The CDR3 consists of 15 residues. CDR3 in DNA: TGTGCCAGCAGTGAATTAGGACAGAGCTACAATGAGCAGTTCTTC. Amino acid sequence: CASSELGQSYNEQFF.

J is TRBJ2-4 and V is TRBV6-5; 8 nucleotides align to TRBD2. Losses at the gene ends were 6 bases for V and 4 bases for J; bases not matched to a gene: 8. CDR3 size: 15 residues. CDR1 and CDR2 (germline): MNHEY, SVGAGI. The CDR3 sequence: CASSSPGGLKNIQYF. CDR3 nucleotide sequence: TGTGCCAGCAGCTCACCGGGAGGGCTAAAAAACATTCAGTACTTC.

The V call is TRBV6-5, the J call TRBJ1-1, with a weak D call TRBD1 (6 bases). V was cut by 6 bases and J by 1 base, with 15 bases left in between. This CDR3 region has 15 residues. Germline values: CDR1 MNHEY, CDR2 SVGAGI. The CDR3 protein is CASSLIQGRNTEAFF. In nucleotides, the CDR3 is TGTGCCAGCAGCCTGATTCAGGGGAGGAACACTGAAGCTTTCTTT.

The chain is built from TRBV7-9 and TRBJ2-6, with a weak D call TRBD1 (6 bases). The germline gives CDR1 SEHNR, CDR2 FQNEAQ (reference sequence). V lost 1 base to trimming and J lost 1 base, with 8 bases between them. The CDR3 contains 16 residues. CDR3 amino acids: CASSLEGESGANVLTF. In nucleotides, the CDR3 is TGTGCCAGCAGCTTAGAGGGGGAGTCTGGGGCCAACGTCCTGACTTTC.

This clone appeared a single time. This chain links TRBV6-2 or TRBV6-3 with TRBJ2-5, with D possibly being TRBD1 (6 bases). Germline CDR1 reads MNHEY; CDR2 reads SVGEGT. This CDR3 is 13 amino acids long. V lost 6 bases and J lost 2, with 10 bases in between. The CDR3, as DNA: TGTGCCAGCAGCCCCAGGGGTCAAGAGACCCAGTACTTC. Its protein product is CASSPRGQETQYF.

V usage is TRBV6-5 and J usage is TRBJ1-4; no clear D gene. This CDR3 has 15 amino acids. Germline V gene data show CDR1 as MNHEY and CDR2 as SVGAGI. Trimming stripped 0 bases from V and 8 bases from J, with 13 bases between. As DNA, the CDR3 is TGTGCCAGCAGTTACTCGACGGGGATCGAAGAAAAACTGTTTTTT. It codes for CASSYSTGIEEKLFF.

This chain joins TRBV6-1 and TRBJ1-5; D call uncertain. CDR1 and CDR2 from the germline V gene are MNHNS and SASEGT. The CDR3 has 19 residues. V dropped 4 bases and J dropped 6 bases, with 28 bases sitting between them. The CDR3 protein is CASSGLAPANSIAIQPQHF. DNA for the CDR3: TGTGCCAGCAGTGGCTTGGCACCAGCCAATTCTATAGCAATTCAGCCCCAGCATTTT.

The chain combines TRBV6-5 with TRBJ1-2, with 9 bases aligning to TRBD1. The V segment lost 8 bases and the J segment 6 bases; nucleotides outside the gene matches: 10. The CDR3 runs to 14 residues. The V gene's germline CDR1 is MNHEY and CDR2 SVGAGI. CDR3 coding DNA: TGTGCCAGCCCCACCGGGACAGGGTTCAATGGCTACACCTTC. Amino acids: CASPTGTGFNGYTF.

This chain uses TRBV7-3 with TRBJ2-7; 12 bases are shared with TRBD1. With 4 bases clipped from V and 6 bases from J, the junction kept 7 bases outside the gene matches. Per the germline V gene, CDR1 is SGHTA and CDR2 is FQGTGA. CDR3 length equals 15 residues. The CDR3 DNA reads as TGTGCCAGCAGCTCGGGACAGGGGGCGGTCTTCGAGCAGTACTTC. Amino acid sequence: CASSSGQGAVFEQYF.

The chain recombines TRBV28 with TRBJ1-4; perhaps TRBD1 as D (5 bases). V shed 11 bases and J shed 6 bases, with 13 bases lying between them. Per germline, CDR1 MDHEN and CDR2 SYDVKM. This CDR3 has 12 residues. DNA of the CDR3: TGTGCCGGGAGGGGCTCGGATGAAAAACTGTTTTTT. It encodes CAGRGSDEKLFF.

The chain links TRBV7-9 to TRBJ2-2; possibly TRBD2 for D (5 bases). The germline CDR1 and CDR2 sequences are SEHNR and FQNEAQ (reference sequence). The CDR3 runs 15 residues. Trimming removed 7 bases at V and 1 base at J, with 13 bases between. CDR3 in amino acids: CASIPGGRNTGELFF. CDR3 DNA: TGTGCCAGCATCCCCGGTGGGAGGAACACCGGGGAGCTGTTTTTT.

The chain uses TRBV5-1 and TRBJ2-3, with TRBD2 identical over 8 bases. V was pared by 4 bases and J by 4 bases, with 11 bases of the junction left unmatched. This CDR3 has 16 amino acids. Germline CDR1 reads SGHRS; CDR2 reads YFSETQ. The DNA for the CDR3 is TGCGCCAGCAGCCCCGTGCCAGCGGGAGCAGCAGATACGCAGTATTTT. Translating gives CASSPVPAGAADTQYF. Based on the CDR3 plus reference TRBV5-1 and TRBJ2-3, the full variable domain is KAGVTQTPRYLIKTRGQQVTLSCSPISGHRSVSWYQQTPGQGLQFLFEYFSETQRNKGNFPGRFSGRQFSNSRSEMNVSTLELGDSALYLCASSPVPAGAADTQYFGPGTRLTVL.

This clone was counted a few times. The V call is TRBV7-9, the J call TRBJ2-3; 12 bases fit TRBD2. The CDR3 loop spans 15 amino acids. Germline V CDR1 and CDR2: SEHNR, FQNEAQ (reference sequence). The V gene end was trimmed by 5 bases and the J gene end by 6 bases; junction bases not matched to a gene: 6. In DNA, the CDR3 is TGTGCCAGCAGCCGGACTAGCGGGGCTTGGGATACGCAGTATTTT. Protein sequence: CASSRTSGAWDTQYF.

DNA of the CDR3: TGTGCCAGCAGCCCTAGCGGATACCAAGAGACCCAGTACTTC. Translation: CASSPSGYQETQYF. The rearrangement uses TRBV7-2 and TRBJ2-5, with 7 bases aligning to TRBD2. V lost 5 bases to trimming and J lost 0 bases; unmatched junction nucleotides: 3. The CDR3 has 14 residues. Germline CDR1 is SGHTA and CDR2 is FQGNSA.

V is TRBV30 and J is TRBJ2-5; 10 nucleotides align to TRBD2. CDR3 size: 14 residues. The J segment lost 4 bases and the V segment lost 3 bases, leaving 5 bases of the junction unmatched. Per the germline V gene, CDR1 is GTSNPN and CDR2 is SVGIG (reference sequence). The CDR3 region is CAWRLAGALETQYF. The CDR3 DNA reads TGTGCCTGGAGGCTAGCGGGAGCGCTAGAGACCCAGTACTTC.

The V and J genes are TRBV5-8 and TRBJ2-7; D may be TRBD2 (6 bases). CDR3 length: 16 amino acids. V was shortened by 4 bases and J by 3 bases, with 20 bases between the two germline ends. CDR1 SGHTS and CDR2 YDEGEE come from the germline V gene. This chain's CDR3 is CASSPLMETTSYEQYF. The CDR3 DNA sequence: TGTGCCAGCAGCCCCCTGATGGAGACGACTAGCTACGAGCAGTACTTC. Drawing the rest from reference TRBV5-8 and TRBJ2-7, the complete variable domain is EAGVTQSPTHLIKTRGQQATLRCSPISGHTSVYWYQQALGLGLQFLLWYDEGEERNRGNFPPRFSGRQFPNYSSELNVNALELEDSALYLCASSPLMETTSYEQYFGPGTRLTVT.

The rearrangement joins TRBV18 to TRBJ2-2; the D gene is possibly TRBD2 (6 bases). Trimming took 9 bases from V and 0 from J, leaving 11 bases between them. Per the germline V gene, CDR1 is KGHSH and CDR2 is LQKENI. CDR3 length: 14 amino acids. The CDR3 DNA reads TGTGCCAGTAAGGGACTTTCGAACACCGGGGAGCTGTTTTTT. Residues: CASKGLSNTGELFF. The complete variable domain, with remaining parts taken from reference TRBV18 and TRBJ2-2, reads NAGVMQNPRHLVRRRGQEARLRCSPMKGHSHVYWYRQLPEEGLKFMVYLQKENIIDESGMPKERFSAEFPKEGPSILRIQQVVRGDSAAYFCASKGLSNTGELFFGEGSRLTVL.

This chain uses TRBV5-1 with TRBJ2-1; a possible D gene is TRBD1 (5 bases). Germline V gene data show CDR1 as SGHRS and CDR2 as YFSETQ. The ends were cut back, 3 bases at V and 9 bases at J, with 16 bases in the middle. This CDR3 contains 14 residues. In DNA form, the CDR3 reads TGCGCCAGCAGCTCGATGGTGGCGCAGGGTGAGCAGTTCTTC. Amino acids: CASSSMVAQGEQFF.